The 25 T cell receptor beta chains given below trace back to one sample, sequenced in a study of T cell responses to AZD1222 COVID-19 vaccine. Method: immunoSEQ multiplex PCR; TCRdb's copy keeps in-frame clones and lacks some. The sample lists 85,000 to 110,000 clones; around 90% were seen once. The source material was peripheral blood, sampled on day 0 of AZD1222 vaccination. These receptors were collected from an adult in good health.

The rearrangement links TRBV7-3 to TRBJ2-3; TRBD2 is a possible D gene (6 bases). Germline V CDR1 and CDR2: SGHTA, FQGTGA. Trimming cost V 4 bases and J 5 bases, with 19 bases left between them. The CDR3 length is 16 residues. The CDR3 spells CASSSQPSARGDTQYF. DNA of the CDR3: TGTGCCAGCAGCTCCCAGCCTAGCGCGAGGGGAGATACGCAGTATTTT.

V is TRBV9 and J is TRBJ2-7; the D gene is possibly TRBD2 (5 bases). Looked up from germline, CDR1 is SGDLS and CDR2 is YYNGEE. V dropped 0 bases and J dropped 0 bases, with 10 bases sitting between them. The CDR3 totals 15 residues. The CDR3 spells CASSVAGSTSYEQYF. The CDR3 DNA sequence: TGTGCCAGCAGCGTAGCGGGATCCACCTCCTACGAGCAGTACTTC. The variable domain in full, completed from reference TRBV9 and TRBJ2-7, reads DSGVTQTPKHLITATGQRVTLRCSPRSGDLSVYWYQQSLDQGLQFLIQYYNGEERAKGNILERFSAQQFPDLHSELNLSSLELGDSALYFCASSVAGSTSYEQYFGPGTRLTVT.

This chain connects TRBV6-7 to TRBJ1-2, with D possibly matching TRBD1 (6 bases). TRBV6-7 is an ORF, with its function uncertain. The CDR3 sequence is 20 residues long. V was shortened by 1 base and J by 0 bases, with 24 bases between the two germline ends. The CDR3: CASSYCYTGRVTKANYGYTF. CDR3 coding DNA: TGTGCCAGCAGTTACTGCTACACAGGGAGGGTAACCAAAGCTAACTATGGCTACACCTTC.

J is TRBJ2-1 and V is TRBV28, with 10 bases fitting TRBD1. CDR1 is MDHEN, CDR2 SYDVKM, per germline. The trim removed 4 bases at V and 10 bases at J, leaving 1 base unmatched. This CDR3 spans 12 amino acids. The CDR3 loop reads CASSWTGGEQFF. In nucleotides, the CDR3 is TGTGCCAGCAGTTGGACAGGGGGAGAGCAGTTCTTC.

The rearrangement links TRBV18 to TRBJ1-4; 11 nucleotides agree with TRBD1. The J segment lost 3 bases and the V segment lost 8 bases, leaving 8 bases of the junction unmatched. Germline assignment: CDR1 KGHSH and CDR2 LQKENI. The CDR3 extends over 16 amino acids. Here the CDR3 DNA reads TGTGCCAGCCGAACTGGACAGGGGGCAGCTAATGAAAAACTGTTTTTT. It yields the protein CASRTGQGAANEKLFF.

The rearrangement joins TRBV3-1 (or the pseudogene TRBV3-2) to TRBJ1-5, with D uncertain. The V and J ends lost 0 bases and 3 bases respectively, with 6 bases between them. CDR3 length equals 14 residues. The germline V gene encodes CDR1 LGHDT and CDR2 YNNKEL (reference sequence). As DNA, the CDR3 is TGTGCCAGCAGCCAAGACCAGAACAATCAGCCCCAGCATTTT. Translation: CASSQDQNNQPQHF.

The chain uses TRBV7-8 and TRBJ2-3; tentatively, D is TRBD2 (5 bases). Trimming took off 5 bases at V and 0 bases at J, with 12 bases between the two ends. The CDR3 extends over 15 amino acids. The germline V gene has CDR1 SGHVS and CDR2 FQNEAQ. The CDR3 nucleotides are TGTGCCAGCAGCACCATCCGGGGTAGCACAGATACGCAGTATTTT. Protein product: CASSTIRGSTDTQYF.

The V and J genes are TRBV27 and TRBJ2-2, with 11 nucleotides matching TRBD1. This CDR3 has 18 amino acids. Germline assignment: CDR1 MNHEY and CDR2 SMNVEV (reference sequence). The J segment lost 0 bases and the V segment lost 5 bases, leaving 8 bases of the junction unmatched. For the CDR3, the DNA is TGTGCCAGCAGTCCTCTCCGGACAGGGGGCGCGAACACCGGGGAGCTGTTTTTT. It codes for CASSPLRTGGANTGELFF.

This chain uses TRBV18 with TRBJ2-1, with D perhaps TRBD2 (6 bases). The V gene's germline CDR1 is KGHSH and CDR2 LQKENI. Trimming shortened V by 3 bases and J by 6 bases, and 9 bases separated the two germline ends. The CDR3 totals 13 residues. The CDR3 DNA reads TGTGCCAGCTCACCGGACTATCGCAATGAGCAGTTCTTC. Its translation is CASSPDYRNEQFF.

This chain joins TRBV27 and TRBJ1-1; TRBD1 is a possible D gene (6 bases). The germline V gene has CDR1 MNHEY and CDR2 SMNVEV (reference sequence). Trimming took off 5 bases at V and 10 bases at J, with 20 bases between the two ends. CDR3 length: 14 amino acids. CDR3 sequence (DNA): TGTGCCAGCAGTACCCGACAGGCGAACAGGGTAGCTTTCTTT. It translates to CASSTRQANRVAFF.

V is TRBV27 and J is TRBJ1-5, with D unclear. V was cut by 5 bases and J by 1 base, with 18 bases left in between. Germline CDR1 reads MNHEY; CDR2 reads SMNVEV (reference sequence). This CDR3 region has 17 residues. CDR3 nucleotides: TGTGCCAGCAGTACCAGTGGACCCAAACGGAGCAATCAGCCCCAGCATTTT. Translated: CASSTSGPKRSNQPQHF.

This rearrangement joins TRBV7-2 to TRBJ1-3; perhaps TRBD1 as D (6 bases). Germline assignment: CDR1 SGHTA and CDR2 FQGNSA. Deletions cut 0 bases from V and 7 bases from J, with 13 bases between. This CDR3 comprises 15 residues. The CDR3: CASSLAPGVLNTIYF. Here the CDR3 DNA reads TGTGCCAGCAGCTTAGCCCCAGGGGTTTTGAACACCATATATTTT.

This rearrangement joins TRBV28 to TRBJ1-1; no clear D. CDR3 length: 16 residues. In germline, CDR1 is MDHEN, CDR2 SYDVKM. V was cut by 8 bases and J by 0 bases, with 19 bases left in between. The CDR3 DNA follows: TGTGCCAGCCCAGACATCAGAGGACTGATGAACACTGAAGCTTTCTTT. Residues: CASPDIRGLMNTEAFF.

The chain links TRBV2 to TRBJ1-1; weak D call: TRBD1 (5 bases). V was shortened by 3 bases and J by 4 bases, with 12 bases between the two germline ends. The CDR3 sequence is 14 residues long. Germline loops: CDR1 SNHLY, CDR2 FYNNEI. Here the CDR3 DNA reads TGTGCCAGCAGTGAGTTGGGGGAAGGCACTGAAGCTTTCTTT. It translates to CASSELGEGTEAFF. Drawing the rest from reference TRBV2 and TRBJ1-1, the complete variable domain is EPEVTQTPSHQVTQMGQEVILRCVPISNHLYFYWYRQILGQKVEFLVSFYNNEISEKSEIFDDQFSVERPDGSNFTLKIRSTKLEDSAMYFCASSELGEGTEAFFGQGTRLTVV.

The V and J genes are TRBV2 and TRBJ1-2; possibly TRBD1 for D (6 bases). The CDR3 runs 13 residues. The germline V gene encodes CDR1 SNHLY and CDR2 FYNNEI. The V end was cut by 3 bases, the J end by 4 bases, with 9 bases between. The DNA for the CDR3 is TGTGCCAGCAGTGAGCGGGGGCTCTATGGCTACACCTTC. This gives the protein CASSERGLYGYTF.

The CDR3 protein is CASHRDRGSEAFF. The CDR3 DNA follows: TGTGCCAGCCACCGGGACAGGGGATCCGAAGCTTTCTTT. The V and J genes are TRBV6-5 and TRBJ1-1; TRBD1 agrees at 10 bases. There are 13 residues in the CDR3. After removal of 8 bases from V and 8 bases from J, the junction contained 8 bases not matched to a gene. Looked up from germline, CDR1 is MNHEY and CDR2 is SVGAGI.

The chain couples TRBV2 to TRBJ2-1; unclear D gene. Germline-derived CDR1 and CDR2 are SNHLY and FYNNEI. The CDR3 contains 14 residues. The germline V and J ends were trimmed by 4 bases and 5 bases, with 12 bases remaining between them. In DNA, the CDR3 is TGTGCCAGCAGTGGGCGGCGTTTAGACAATGAGCAGTTCTTC. The encoded protein is CASSGRRLDNEQFF.

This clone was seen only a few times. The V gene is TRBV28, the J gene TRBJ2-1, with TRBD2 as a possible D gene (5 bases). The CDR3 spans 14 residues. Germline CDR1 is MDHEN and CDR2 is SYDVKM. Deletions cut 3 bases from V and 7 bases from J, with 13 bases between. CDR3 sequence: CASSLELVGNEQFF. The CDR3, as DNA: TGTGCCAGCAGTTTGGAACTAGTGGGTAATGAGCAGTTCTTC. Looking up the rest from reference TRBV28 and TRBJ2-1 gives the full variable domain: DVKVTQSSRYLVKRTGEKVFLECVQDMDHENMFWYRQDPGLGLRLIYFSYDVKMKEKGDIPEGYSVSREKKERFSLILESASTNQTSMYLCASSLELVGNEQFFGPGTRLTVL.

This rearrangement joins TRBV2 to TRBJ1-1; D unclear. This CDR3 spans 13 amino acids. Trimming took 7 bases from V and 4 from J, leaving 13 bases between them. CDR1 and CDR2 (germline): SNHLY, FYNNEI. The CDR3 DNA sequence: TGTGCCAGCACCGAACGGGCGTCCACTGAAGCTTTCTTT. The encoded protein is CASTERASTEAFF. The entire variable domain, with the rest obtained from reference TRBV2 and TRBJ1-1, is as follows: EPEVTQTPSHQVTQMGQEVILRCVPISNHLYFYWYRQILGQKVEFLVSFYNNEISEKSEIFDDQFSVERPDGSNFTLKIRSTKLEDSAMYFCASTERASTEAFFGQGTRLTVV.

The V gene is TRBV27, the J gene TRBJ1-1; 8 nucleotides match TRBD1. Trimming took 7 bases from V and 1 from J; bases not matched to a gene: 11. Germline V gives CDR1 MNHEY, CDR2 SMNVEV (reference sequence). CDR3 size: 16 residues. CDR3 sequence (DNA): TGTGCCAGCATGGGACAGGCCTTAAAACCGAACACTGAAGCTTTCTTT. Translating it yields CASMGQALKPNTEAFF.

The chain couples TRBV6-1 to TRBJ2-7; D is unclear. This CDR3 region has 13 residues. Germline V gives CDR1 MNHNS, CDR2 SASEGT. V lost 6 bases, J lost 9 bases, and 18 bases lay in between. This CDR3 reads CASSPPPGAMQYF. CDR3 in DNA: TGTGCCAGCAGCCCACCCCCGGGTGCGATGCAGTACTTC.

The chain employs TRBV15 and TRBJ2-1; perhaps TRBD1 as D (6 bases). Germline values: CDR1 LNHNV, CDR2 YYDKDF (reference sequence). V was trimmed by 1 base and J by 8 bases, leaving 9 bases between them. CDR3 length equals 13 residues. Written as DNA, the CDR3 is TGTGCCACCAGCAGAGTACAGGGTTATGAGCAGTTCTTC. Encoded protein: CATSRVQGYEQFF.

This clone is a singleton in its sample. This chain links TRBV28 with TRBJ2-7, with D tentatively TRBD1 (7 bases). Germline V gene sequence: CDR1 MDHEN, CDR2 SYDVKM. V gave up 1 base and J gave up 4 bases, with 11 bases separating them. This CDR3 region has 14 residues. The chain's CDR3 is CASSLLAGGYEQYF. The CDR3 nucleotides are TGTGCCAGCAGTTTATTGGCAGGGGGGTACGAGCAGTACTTC.

The gene calls are TRBV9 and TRBJ1-3, with D unclear. The CDR3 spans 14 residues. Per the germline V gene, CDR1 is SGDLS and CDR2 is YYNGEE. Trimming took 3 bases from V and 6 from J, leaving 13 bases between them. The CDR3 nucleotides read TGTGCCAGCAGCGAAGACATGAAGATAAACACCATATATTTT. Residues: CASSEDMKINTIYF.

The rearrangement uses TRBV27 and TRBJ1-4, with 9 bases aligning to TRBD1. Germline values: CDR1 MNHEY, CDR2 SMNVEV (reference sequence). V lost 5 bases, J lost 5 bases, and 6 bases stayed unmatched. The CDR3 sequence is 15 residues long. The CDR3 loop is CASSPWDRVNEKLFF. The CDR3 DNA reads as TGTGCCAGCAGTCCATGGGACAGGGTGAATGAAAAACTGTTTTTT.